This T cell receptor beta chain was sequenced for a study of OX40 agonist ivuxolimab in advanced cancers. Study information: The study treated patients with ivuxolimab, an agonistic anti-OX40 (CD134) antibody. Ivuxolimab, which patients received intravenously every 2 weeks, was dosed at 0.01 to 10 mg/kg.

About this clone: As yet, its antigen is unknown.

Profiled with immunoSEQ multiplex PCR; TCRdb holds only in-frame clones, not every one. The table lists fewer than 18,000 clones, about three quarters of them singletons. CDR3 length: 18 residues. Study observations and caveats: Expanded clones tended on average to be more numerous among CD8+ T cells than CD4+.

Patients were ruled out by autoimmune disease history or systemic immunosuppression. This chain connects TRBV21-1 to TRBJ2-3; the table's D call of TRBD2 was not tested on the DNA. TRBV21-1 corresponds to a pseudogene. The sequenced sample was CD4+ or CD8+ T cells sorted from blood, obtained in a trial of the OX40 agonist ivuxolimab. The clonotype comes from an adult with an advanced solid tumor such as melanoma, head and neck, liver or kidney cancer. The CDR3 bases are TGTGCCAGCAGCAAAAGGCATAGGAGGGCCTTGAACACAGATACGCAGTATTTT. Residues: CASSKRHRRALNTDTQYF.